This T cell receptor beta chain was sequenced for a study of blood T cell repertoires in COVID-19. Study context: Samples representing acute and convalescent COVID-19 were sourced from the United States, Italy and Spain.

The repertoire was sequenced with immunoSEQ multiplex PCR; TCRdb's copy has only in-frame clones and lacks some. Of around 370,000 clones listed, over 70% are singletons. V was shortened by 6 bases and J by 3 bases, with 6 bases between the two germline ends. The CDR3 length is 11 residues. CDR1 and CDR2 from the germline V gene are SGDLS and YYNGEE. The V call is TRBV9, the J call TRBJ1-1; weak D call: TRBD1 (6 bases). Sequencing was carried out using peripheral blood. This sequence originates from a woman in her forties or fifties with COVID-19, enrolled during active disease. This chain's CDR3 is CASTGDTEAFF. DNA of the CDR3: TGTGCCAGCACAGGGGACACTGAAGCTTTCTTT.